The rows below give T cell receptor beta chains drawn from one sample of a study of blood T cell repertoires in COVID-19. This table comes from immunoSEQ multiplex PCR, and its TCRdb copy is limited to in-frame clones, with some not included. The repertoire has about 88,000 clones, roughly 70% of them found once; the top ten carry approximately 23%. The sample consisted of peripheral blood. Source of these receptors: a woman in her sixties or seventies in a cohort sampled during active or convalescent COVID-19. Each CDR3 is given with its conserved first and last residue. A D gene is named only where the DNA matches it firmly. Size values are once, few and many counts, or a class for expanded clones, and some rows have none.

. | many | TRBJ1-2 | TRBV15 | CATSRDLYSTNYGYTF | TGTGCCACCAGCAGAGATCTCTACAGCACTAACTATGGCTACACCTTC
TRBD2 | . | TRBJ2-5 | TRBV9 | CASSVGLAAQETQYF | TGTGCCAGCAGCGTAGGACTAGCGGCTCAAGAGACCCAGTACTTC
. | . | TRBJ1-2 | TRBV3-1/TRBV3-2 | CASSQVDYGYTF | TGTGCCAGCAGCCAAGTAGACTATGGCTACACCTTC
. | . | TRBJ2-1 | TRBV5-6 | CASSWGGQYNEQFF | TGTGCCAGCAGCTGGGGGGGCCAGTACAATGAGCAGTTCTTC
. | once | TRBJ1-1 | TRBV5-1 | CASSPVGGGTEAFF | TGCGCCAGCAGCCCGGTTGGGGGGGGCACTGAAGCTTTCTTT
. | . | TRBJ1-6 | TRBV15 | CATRAGTYNSPLHF | TGTGCCACCAGGGCCGGGACCTATAATTCACCCCTCCACTTT
TRBD2 | . | TRBJ2-1 | TRBV27 | CASSGLAGYTANEQFF | TGTGCCAGCAGTGGACTAGCGGGGTACACGGCCAATGAGCAGTTCTTC
. | many | TRBJ1-3 | TRBV9 | CASSASPASGNTIYF | TGTGCCAGCAGCGCTAGTCCGGCCTCTGGAAACACCATATATTTT
. | . | TRBJ2-1 | TRBV28 | CASSPDWEQQFF | TGTGCCAGCAGCCCTGACTGGGAGCAGCAGTTCTTC
. | . | TRBJ2-7 | TRBV5-6 | CASSLWGRWDYEQYF | TGTGCCAGCAGCTTGTGGGGCAGGTGGGACTACGAGCAGTACTTC
. | . | TRBJ1-2 | TRBV6-5 | CASTGHNYGYTF | TGTGCCAGCACTGGGCACAACTATGGCTACACCTTC
. | . | TRBJ2-5 | TRBV18 | CASSPPYRASDKETQYF | TGTGCCAGCTCACCACCCTACAGGGCGTCCGATAAAGAGACCCAGTACTTC
. | few | TRBJ2-1 | TRBV19 | CASSTRRLARSYNEQFF | TGTGCCAGTAGTACCCGAAGGCTAGCTAGGTCCTACAATGAGCAGTTCTTC
. | . | TRBJ1-4 | TRBV19 | CASRQGSTNEKLFF | TGTGCCAGTAGACAGGGTTCAACTAATGAAAAACTGTTTTTT
. | . | TRBJ1-1 | TRBV2 | CASTGLIRNTEAFF | TGTGCCAGCACAGGACTCATCAGGAACACTGAAGCTTTCTTT
. | . | TRBJ1-2 | TRBV19 | CASIPGGGINGYTF | TGTGCCAGTATCCCCGGGGGGGGCATTAATGGCTACACCTTC
TRBD1 | . | TRBJ1-1 | TRBV7-6 | CASSFLTGSMNTEAFF | TGTGCCAGCAGCTTTCTGACAGGGAGCATGAACACTGAAGCTTTCTTT
TRBD2 | . | TRBJ2-7 | TRBV4-1 | CASSRRWDPGRVSYEQYF | TGCGCCAGCAGCCGGCGTTGGGACCCGGGGAGGGTCTCCTACGAGCAGTACTTC
. | . | TRBJ1-1 | TRBV12-3/TRBV12-4 | CASSFYSTEAFF | TGTGCCAGCAGTTTTTATAGCACTGAAGCTTTCTTT
TRBD2 | . | TRBJ2-3 | TRBV4-1 | CASSHAGTRRGWTDTQYF | TGCGCCAGCAGCCATGCCGGGACTAGGCGTGGGTGGACAGATACGCAGTATTTT
. | once | TRBJ2-3 | TRBV7-6 | CASSLSYGTLTDTQYF | TGTGCCAGCAGCTTAAGTTACGGGACTCTCACAGATACGCAGTATTTT
TRBD2 | few | TRBJ2-7 | TRBV10-1 | CASSEAQLAGTAYEQYF | TGCGCCAGCAGTGAGGCCCAACTAGCGGGGACTGCCTACGAGCAGTACTTC
. | . | TRBJ1-5 | TRBV4-1 | CASSQEGGGNSNQPQHF | TGCGCCAGCAGCCAAGAAGGGGGGGGTAATAGCAATCAGCCCCAGCATTTT
. | many | TRBJ2-1 | TRBV27 | CASRGVDEQFF | TGTGCCAGCAGAGGGGTAGATGAGCAGTTCTTC
. | few | TRBJ1-6 | TRBV10-2 | CASSEAGNSYNSPLHF | TGCGCCAGCAGTGAGGCCGGGAACTCCTATAATTCACCCCTCCACTTT
. | . | TRBJ1-4 | TRBV18 | CASSRGEKLFF | TGTGCCAGCTCCCGGGGGGAAAAACTGTTTTTT
. | . | TRBJ2-7 | TRBV5-6 | CASSRTGMVSYEQYF | TGTGCCAGCAGCCGTACAGGGATGGTCTCCTACGAGCAGTACTTC
TRBD1 | few | TRBJ2-7 | TRBV11-2 | CASSLGQGTKREQYF | TGTGCCAGCAGCTTGGGACAGGGGACTAAGAGAGAGCAGTACTTC
. | . | TRBJ1-2 | TRBV20-1 | CSASVSRNYGYTF | TGCAGTGCTAGTGTGAGCCGGAACTATGGCTACACCTTC
TRBD2 | few | TRBJ2-3 | TRBV27 | CASRAGTSGGDTQYF | TGTGCCAGCAGAGCCGGGACTAGCGGGGGAGATACGCAGTATTTT
TRBD2 | . | TRBJ2-3 | TRBV7-3 | CASSLASGATDTQYF | TGTGCCAGCAGCCTTGCTAGCGGGGCCACAGATACGCAGTATTTT
. | . | TRBJ2-7 | TRBV5-1 | CASSLALGEAYEQYF | TGCGCCAGCAGCTTGGCCTTGGGGGAGGCCTACGAGCAGTACTTC
. | few | TRBJ1-5 | TRBV3-1/TRBV3-2 | CASSQSTVPPQHF | TGTGCCAGCAGCCAATCAACGGTACCGCCCCAGCATTTT
. | . | TRBJ2-7 | TRBV9 | CASSVGQGLYGQYF | TGTGCCAGCAGCGTAGGACAGGGACTGTATGGGCAGTACTTC
TRBD2 | . | TRBJ2-3 | TRBV5-1 | CASTSGGGYTDTQYF | TGCGCCAGCACCTCCGGGGGGGGATACACAGATACGCAGTATTTT
TRBD1 | once | TRBJ1-6 | TRBV5-1 | CASSLAQGASPLHF | TGCGCCAGCAGCTTGGCACAGGGGGCGTCACCCCTCCACTTT
. | . | TRBJ1-2 | TRBV5-4 | CASSLAGIEVYGYTF | TGTGCCAGCAGCTTGGCCGGGATCGAGGTCTATGGCTACACCTTC
. | . | TRBJ1-1 | TRBV5-1 | CASSLELRTLNTEAFF | TGCGCCAGCAGCTTGGAATTGAGGACATTGAACACTGAAGCTTTCTTT
. | . | TRBJ2-1 | TRBV10-1 | CASSEQSYNEQFF | TGCGCCAGCAGTGAGCAGTCCTACAATGAGCAGTTCTTC
. | few | TRBJ1-3 | TRBV9 | CASSASGLGNTIYF | TGTGCCAGCAGCGCGTCGGGACTCGGAAACACCATATATTTT
TRBD1 | . | TRBJ1-5 | TRBV28 | CASSLRDRWNQPQHF | TGTGCCAGCAGTTTACGGGACAGGTGGAATCAGCCCCAGCATTTT